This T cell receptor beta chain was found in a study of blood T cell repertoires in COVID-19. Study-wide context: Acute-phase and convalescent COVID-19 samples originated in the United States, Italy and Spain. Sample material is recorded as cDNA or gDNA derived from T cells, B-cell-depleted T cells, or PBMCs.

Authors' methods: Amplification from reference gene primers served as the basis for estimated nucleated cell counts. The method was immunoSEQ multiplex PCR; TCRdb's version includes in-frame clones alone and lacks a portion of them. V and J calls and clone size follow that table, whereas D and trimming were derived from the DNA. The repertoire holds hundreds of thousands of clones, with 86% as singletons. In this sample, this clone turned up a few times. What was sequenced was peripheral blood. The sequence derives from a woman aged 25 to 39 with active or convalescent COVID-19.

The CDR3 region has the DNA TGTGCCAGCTCAACAGGGAATTCTGGAAACACCATATATTTT. This translates into CASSTGNSGNTIYF. The chain uses TRBV18 and TRBJ1-3, with D possibly TRBD1 on 6 matching bases. CDR1 KGHSH and CDR2 LQKENI come from the germline V gene. The V and J ends lost 5 bases and 1 base respectively, with 9 bases between them. The CDR3 is made up of 14 amino acids. Using reference TRBV18 and TRBJ1-3 for the parts outside the CDR3, the full variable domain is NAGVMQNPRHLVRRRGQEARLRCSPMKGHSHVYWYRQLPEEGLKFMVYLQKENIIDESGMPKERFSAEFPKEGPSILRIQQVVRGDSAAYFCASSTGNSGNTIYFGEGSWLTVV.